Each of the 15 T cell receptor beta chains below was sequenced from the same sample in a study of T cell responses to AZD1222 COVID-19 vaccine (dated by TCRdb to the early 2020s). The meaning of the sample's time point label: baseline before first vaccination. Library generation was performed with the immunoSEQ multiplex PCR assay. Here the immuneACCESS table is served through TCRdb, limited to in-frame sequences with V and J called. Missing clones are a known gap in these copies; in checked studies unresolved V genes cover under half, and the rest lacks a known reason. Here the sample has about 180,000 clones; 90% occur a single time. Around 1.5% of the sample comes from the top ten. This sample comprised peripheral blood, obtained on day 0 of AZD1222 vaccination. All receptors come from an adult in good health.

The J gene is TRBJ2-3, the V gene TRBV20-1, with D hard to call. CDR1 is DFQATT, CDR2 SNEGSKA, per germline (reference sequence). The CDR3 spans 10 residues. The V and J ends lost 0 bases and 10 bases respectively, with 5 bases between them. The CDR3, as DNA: TGCAGTGCTAGAGAGCCCCCGCAGTATTTT. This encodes CSAREPPQYF.

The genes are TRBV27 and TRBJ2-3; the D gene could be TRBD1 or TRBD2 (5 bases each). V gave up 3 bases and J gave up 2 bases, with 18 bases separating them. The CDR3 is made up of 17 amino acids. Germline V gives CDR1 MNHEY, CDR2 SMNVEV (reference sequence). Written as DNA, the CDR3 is TGTGCCAGCAGTTTCCTCATCAAGGGTGGGACCACAGATACGCAGTATTTT. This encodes CASSFLIKGGTTDTQYF.

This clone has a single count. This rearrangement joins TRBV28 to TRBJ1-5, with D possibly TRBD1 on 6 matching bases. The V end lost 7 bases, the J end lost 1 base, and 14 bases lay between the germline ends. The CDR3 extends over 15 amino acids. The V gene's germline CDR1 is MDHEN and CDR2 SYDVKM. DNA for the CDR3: TGTGCCAGCACCAAGGAGGGGGGGAGCAATCAGCCCCAGCATTTT. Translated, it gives CASTKEGGSNQPQHF.

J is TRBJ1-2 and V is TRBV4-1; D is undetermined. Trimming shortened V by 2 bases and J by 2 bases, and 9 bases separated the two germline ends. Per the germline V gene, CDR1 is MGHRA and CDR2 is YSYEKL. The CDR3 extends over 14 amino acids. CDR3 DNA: TGCGCCAGCAGCCAAATCGGAGAAAACTATGGCTACACCTTC. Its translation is CASSQIGENYGYTF.

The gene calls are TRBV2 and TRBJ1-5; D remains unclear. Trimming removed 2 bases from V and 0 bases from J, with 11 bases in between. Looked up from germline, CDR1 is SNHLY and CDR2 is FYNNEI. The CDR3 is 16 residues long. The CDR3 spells CASSENTGGSNQPQHF. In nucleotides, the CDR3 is TGTGCCAGCAGTGAAAATACGGGTGGTAGCAATCAGCCCCAGCATTTT.

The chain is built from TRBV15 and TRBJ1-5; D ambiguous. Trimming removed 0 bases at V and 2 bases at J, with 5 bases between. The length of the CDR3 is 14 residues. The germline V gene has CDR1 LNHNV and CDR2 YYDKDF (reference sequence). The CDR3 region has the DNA TGTGCCACCAGCAGAGAGGCAGGCAATCAGCCCCAGCATTTT. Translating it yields CATSREAGNQPQHF.

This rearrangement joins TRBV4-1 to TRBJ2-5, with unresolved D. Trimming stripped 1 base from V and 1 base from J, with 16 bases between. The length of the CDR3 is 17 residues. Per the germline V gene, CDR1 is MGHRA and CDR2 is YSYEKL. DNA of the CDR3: TGCGCCAGCAGCCAAGTTATCGGCAGAGCAGCCCAAGAGACCCAGTACTTC. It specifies CASSQVIGRAAQETQYF.

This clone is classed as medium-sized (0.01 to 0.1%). This chain's CDR3 is CASSQEGTGTAYNEQFF. CDR3 bases: TGCGCCAGCAGCCAAGAGGGCACCGGGACAGCCTACAATGAGCAGTTCTTC. The chain has TRBV4-3 and TRBJ2-1, with 7 bases identical to TRBD1. This CDR3 region has 17 residues. V shed 0 bases and J 2 bases; nucleotides not matched to a gene: 7. Germline-derived CDR1 and CDR2 are LGHNA and YSLEER.

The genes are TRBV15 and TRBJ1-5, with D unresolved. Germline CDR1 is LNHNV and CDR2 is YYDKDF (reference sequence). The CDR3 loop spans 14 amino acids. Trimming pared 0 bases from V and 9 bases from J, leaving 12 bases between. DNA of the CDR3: TGTGCCACCAGCAGAGATTACCAGGCGAGGCCCCAGCATTTT. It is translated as CATSRDYQARPQHF.

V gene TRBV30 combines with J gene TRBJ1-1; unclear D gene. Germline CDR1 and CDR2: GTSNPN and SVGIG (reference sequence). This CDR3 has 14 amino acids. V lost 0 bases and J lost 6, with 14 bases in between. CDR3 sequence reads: CAWSVGSLASEAFF. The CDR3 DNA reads TGTGCCTGGAGTGTCGGGTCCCTCGCCTCTGAAGCTTTCTTT.

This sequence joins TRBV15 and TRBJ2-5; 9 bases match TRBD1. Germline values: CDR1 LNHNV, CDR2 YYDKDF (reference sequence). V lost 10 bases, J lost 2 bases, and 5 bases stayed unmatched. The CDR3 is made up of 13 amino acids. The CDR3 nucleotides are TGTGCCATCAGTGACAGGGGGCAAGAGACCCAGTACTTC. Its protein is CAISDRGQETQYF.

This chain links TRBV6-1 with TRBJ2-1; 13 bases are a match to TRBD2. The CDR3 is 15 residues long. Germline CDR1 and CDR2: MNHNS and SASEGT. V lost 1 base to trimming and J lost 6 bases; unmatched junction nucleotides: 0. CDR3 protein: CASSEGTSGGNEQFF. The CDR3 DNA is TGTGCCAGCAGTGAAGGGACTAGCGGGGGCAATGAGCAGTTCTTC.

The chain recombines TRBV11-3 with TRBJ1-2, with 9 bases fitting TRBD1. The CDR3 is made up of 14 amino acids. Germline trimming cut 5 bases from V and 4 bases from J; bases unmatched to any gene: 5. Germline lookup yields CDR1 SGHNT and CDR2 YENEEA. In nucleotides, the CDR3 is TGTGCCAGCAGCCTAGGACAGGGGACCTATGGCTACACCTTC. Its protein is CASSLGQGTYGYTF.

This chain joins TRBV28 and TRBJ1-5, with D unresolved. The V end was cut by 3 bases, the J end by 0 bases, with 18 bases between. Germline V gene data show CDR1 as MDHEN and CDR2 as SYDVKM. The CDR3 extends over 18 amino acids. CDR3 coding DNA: TGTGCCAGCAGTTTGCCTCCCCTTGCGGTGAATAGCAATCAGCCCCAGCATTTT. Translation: CASSLPPLAVNSNQPQHF.

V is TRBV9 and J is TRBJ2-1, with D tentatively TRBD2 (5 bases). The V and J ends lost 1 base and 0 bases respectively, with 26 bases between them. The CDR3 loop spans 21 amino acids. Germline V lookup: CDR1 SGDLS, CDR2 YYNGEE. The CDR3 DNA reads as TGTGCCAGCAGCGTATCGATGGGTTACGGGCGGGTCCCAAGCTCCTACAATGAGCAGTTCTTC. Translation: CASSVSMGYGRVPSSYNEQFF.